Listed here are 32 T cell receptor beta chains from one sample, sequenced in a study of shared clonotypes between healthy human individuals. TCRdb's table, derived via immunoSEQ multiplex PCR, lists solely in-frame clones and lacks some. The table has approximately 1.9 million clones, roughly 95% seen once. Naive CD8 populations comprised CD45RO-negative cells positively selected for CCR7, excluding terminally differentiated effector memory CD45RA+ cells. Sequencing input: naive CD8+ T cells from PBMCs. Every receptor here comes from a man aged 18 to 30 in good health. Some clones in this sample may be carry-over from other donors' samples.

V gene TRBV6-5 combines with J gene TRBJ1-1; D may be TRBD1 (6 bases). V was clipped by 4 bases and J by 5 bases, with 11 bases between them. The CDR3 runs to 13 residues. The V gene's germline CDR1 is MNHEY and CDR2 SVGAGI. The CDR3 DNA is TGTGCCAGCAGTTTTGGGGGGGCAACTGAAGCTTTCTTT. Its protein product is CASSFGGATEAFF.

This chain's CDR3 is CASSQDRAGSNIQYF. The CDR3 coding sequence is TGCGCCAGCAGCCAAGATCGGGCAGGGTCAAACATTCAGTACTTC. V is TRBV4-3 and J is TRBJ2-4, with D possibly TRBD1 on 5 matching bases. This CDR3 is 15 amino acids long. Trimming took 0 bases from V and 6 from J, leaving 12 bases between them. The germline CDR1 and CDR2 sequences are LGHNA and YSLEER.

The chain recombines TRBV27 with TRBJ1-1; weak D call: TRBD1 (5 bases). The CDR3 covers 15 residues. CDR1 is MNHEY, CDR2 SMNVEV, per germline (reference sequence). Trimming removed 0 bases at V and 4 bases at J, with 12 bases between. The CDR3 loop is CASSLSFGGGTEAFF. CDR3 sequence (DNA): TGTGCCAGCAGTTTATCCTTCGGGGGGGGCACTGAAGCTTTCTTT.

This chain uses TRBV9 with TRBJ2-1, with 7 bases fitting TRBD2. V lost 4 bases, J lost 3 bases, and 10 bases stayed unmatched. Germline CDR1 and CDR2: SGDLS and YYNGEE. The CDR3 is made up of 16 amino acids. CDR3 in DNA: TGTGCCAGCAGCCAAGTATTAGCGGGCCTCTACAATGAGCAGTTCTTC. This gives the protein CASSQVLAGLYNEQFF.

V usage is TRBV7-9 and J usage is TRBJ2-2; 7 bases map to TRBD1. The CDR3 loop spans 15 amino acids. The germline gives CDR1 SEHNR, CDR2 FQNEAQ (reference sequence). V shed 2 bases and J 3 bases; nucleotides not matched to a gene: 3. The CDR3 nucleotides are TGTGCCAGCAGCTTAAGGGACAGACACACCGGGGAGCTGTTTTTT. As protein: CASSLRDRHTGELFF.

The chain joins TRBV27 to TRBJ2-1; a possible D gene is TRBD2 (6 bases). The CDR3 is made up of 14 amino acids. Trimming took off 1 base at V and 6 bases at J, with 10 bases between the two ends. The germline CDR1 and CDR2 sequences are MNHEY and SMNVEV (reference sequence). The CDR3 DNA sequence: TGTGCCAGCAGTTTATGGGGGGTGAGCAATGAGCAGTTCTTC. Residues: CASSLWGVSNEQFF.

This rearrangement joins TRBV6-1 to TRBJ2-3; TRBD2 matches 7 bases. The CDR3 loop spans 16 amino acids. CDR1 and CDR2 from the germline V gene are MNHNS and SASEGT. The V segment lost 0 bases and the J segment 4 bases; nucleotides outside the gene matches: 7. The CDR3 loop is CASSEAGSGLADTQYF. In nucleotides, the CDR3 is TGTGCCAGCAGTGAAGCCGGTAGCGGGCTGGCAGATACGCAGTATTTT.

The rearrangement links TRBV6-5 to TRBJ2-7, with TRBD2 identical over 10 bases. This CDR3 region has 14 residues. J was trimmed by 5 bases and V by 2 bases; bases with no gene match: 3. CDR1 is MNHEY, CDR2 SVGAGI, per germline. In nucleotides, the CDR3 is TGTGCCAGCAGTTACCTAGCGGGAGTGAACGAGCAGTACTTC. Translating gives CASSYLAGVNEQYF.

The chain carries TRBV15 and TRBJ1-5; 7 bases line up with TRBD1. Germline-derived CDR1 and CDR2 are LNHNV and YYDKDF (reference sequence). With V trimmed by 4 bases and J by 15 bases, 21 bases remained unmatched. The CDR3 contains 16 residues. The CDR3 DNA reads as TGTGCCACCAGCACCCATCAGCGGCAGGGCAATCAGGGGGTGCATTTT. Translated, it gives CATSTHQRQGNQGVHF.

The chain links TRBV13 to TRBJ1-5; D is perhaps TRBD1 (6 bases). The germline V gene has CDR1 PRHDT and CDR2 FYEKMQ (reference sequence). CDR3 length equals 15 residues. V was cut by 5 bases and J by 2 bases, with 13 bases left in between. CDR3 in amino acids: CASSKQGLGNQPQHF. CDR3 coding DNA: TGTGCCAGCAGCAAACAGGGTTTGGGCAATCAGCCCCAGCATTTT.

The chain joins TRBV29-1 to TRBJ2-3; 9 nucleotides align to TRBD2. The CDR3 has 15 residues. Germline CDR1 is SQVTM and CDR2 is ANQGSEA. V lost 3 bases, J lost 0 bases, and 4 bases stayed unmatched. The chain's CDR3 is CSVDRTSVSTDTQYF. CDR3 sequence (DNA): TGCAGCGTTGATAGGACTAGCGTCAGCACAGATACGCAGTATTTT.

The chain joins TRBV27 to TRBJ2-1; D call uncertain. V gave up 2 bases and J gave up 8 bases, with 10 bases separating them. Germline V gene lookup returns CDR1 MNHEY and CDR2 SMNVEV (reference sequence). The CDR3 spans 13 residues. The chain's CDR3 is CASSLIIGDEQFF. CDR3 DNA sequence: TGTGCCAGCAGTTTAATCATAGGAGATGAGCAGTTCTTC.

This chain connects TRBV7-2 to TRBJ1-1; the D gene is possibly TRBD1 (5 bases). This CDR3 spans 16 amino acids. Germline V CDR1 and CDR2: SGHTA, FQGNSA. The V and J ends lost 2 bases and 5 bases respectively, with 18 bases between them. The CDR3 DNA is TGTGCCAGCAGCTTAAGTTTCTTTGGGGGTTGGACTGAAGCTTTCTTT. Translated: CASSLSFFGGWTEAFF. Full variable domain (missing parts from reference TRBV7-2 and TRBJ1-1): GAGVSQSPSNKVTEKGKDVELRCDPISGHTALYWYRQSLGQGLEFLIYFQGNSAPDKSGLPSDRFSAERTGGSVSTLTIQRTQQEDSAVYLCASSLSFFGGWTEAFFGQGTRLTVV.

V and J are TRBV4-1 and TRBJ2-4; D not certain. Germline V gene lookup returns CDR1 MGHRA and CDR2 YSYEKL. The CDR3 sequence is 13 residues long. Trimming stripped 6 bases from V and 2 bases from J, with 8 bases between. The CDR3 protein is CASSEGTKNIQYF. The DNA for the CDR3 is TGCGCCAGCAGTGAAGGGACCAAAAACATTCAGTACTTC.

The rearrangement joins TRBV4-1 to TRBJ1-5; a weak D match, TRBD1 (5 bases). The germline gives CDR1 MGHRA, CDR2 YSYEKL. Trimming shortened V by 1 base and J by 4 bases, and 14 bases separated the two germline ends. This CDR3 region has 16 residues. The CDR3 reads CASSQAGGIRNQPQHF. The CDR3 DNA follows: TGCGCCAGCAGCCAAGCCGGGGGTATTCGAAATCAGCCCCAGCATTTT.

The rearrangement links TRBV10-1 to TRBJ1-1; TRBD1 matches 7 bases. Germline assignment: CDR1 WNHNN and CDR2 SYGVQD (reference sequence). The ends lost 4 bases at V and 1 base at J; junction bases unmatched: 3. This CDR3 is built from 14 residues. For the CDR3, the DNA is TGCGCCAGCAGTGCGGGACAGAAGAACACTGAAGCTTTCTTT. It specifies CASSAGQKNTEAFF.

This chain joins TRBV6-5 and TRBJ2-7; D may be TRBD1 or TRBD2 (5 bases each). CDR3 length: 16 amino acids. V lost 0 bases and J lost 3, with 15 bases in between. Germline CDR1 MNHEY, CDR2 SVGAGI. CDR3 amino acids: CASSYSMGETDYEQYF. For the CDR3, the DNA is TGTGCCAGCAGTTACTCGATGGGGGAAACAGACTACGAGCAGTACTTC.

This rearrangement joins TRBV28 to TRBJ2-1; 8 bases are shared with TRBD1. Germline V lookup: CDR1 MDHEN, CDR2 SYDVKM. V lost 5 bases to trimming and J lost 4 bases; unmatched junction nucleotides: 19. The CDR3 spans 19 residues. The CDR3 DNA sequence: TGTGCCAGCAGTCCCCGATCGGACAGGGAGAAACCGTATTACAATGAGCAGTTCTTC. It encodes CASSPRSDREKPYYNEQFF.

The chain joins TRBV27 to TRBJ2-1; the D is unclear. The CDR3 totals 16 residues. Trimming took 2 bases from V and 5 from J, leaving 16 bases between them. Looked up from germline, CDR1 is MNHEY and CDR2 is SMNVEV (reference sequence). The CDR3 is CASSLAQSVSHNEQFF. As DNA, the CDR3 is TGTGCCAGCAGTTTAGCCCAGAGCGTAAGCCACAATGAGCAGTTCTTC.

The gene calls are TRBV25-1 and TRBJ2-1; no definite D call. The CDR3 spans 13 residues. Trimming shortened V by 1 base and J by 5 bases, and 6 bases separated the two germline ends. Germline lookup yields CDR1 MGHDK and CDR2 SYGVNS. CDR3: CASSEWADNEQFF. The CDR3 DNA follows: TGTGCCAGCAGTGAATGGGCAGACAATGAGCAGTTCTTC.

This chain connects TRBV7-9 to TRBJ1-1; D is ambiguous. V lost 6 bases and J 0 bases, leaving 5 bases between the germline ends. CDR1 is SEHNR and CDR2 is FQNEAQ in the germline V gene (reference sequence). The CDR3 is 12 amino acids. The CDR3 sequence: CASRDVNTEAFF. CDR3 nucleotide sequence: TGTGCCAGCAGAGACGTGAACACTGAAGCTTTCTTT.

J is TRBJ2-7 and V is TRBV7-9; TRBD2 agrees at 10 bases. With V trimmed by 6 bases and J by 6 bases, 8 bases remained unmatched. This CDR3 is built from 14 residues. The germline V gene has CDR1 SEHNR and CDR2 FQNEAQ (reference sequence). DNA of the CDR3: TGTGCCAGCAGGACCGGGACTAGCGACTCCGAGCAGTACTTC. Encoded protein: CASRTGTSDSEQYF.

J is TRBJ2-7 and V is TRBV29-1; D may be TRBD1 (5 bases). The germline V and J ends were trimmed by 0 bases and 6 bases, with 21 bases remaining between them. There are 16 residues in the CDR3. CDR1 and CDR2 from the germline V gene are SQVTM and ANQGSEA. CDR3 nucleotides: TGCAGCGTTGAAGAGGTAACCCAGGGTCCCACGTTCGAGCAGTACTTC. It codes for CSVEEVTQGPTFEQYF.

The chain carries TRBV2 and TRBJ1-5; D is possibly TRBD1 (5 bases). Germline loops: CDR1 SNHLY, CDR2 FYNNEI. The CDR3 totals 15 residues. V was pared by 4 bases and J by 5 bases, with 15 bases between. This CDR3 reads CASSGGGTGDQPQHF. DNA of the CDR3: TGTGCCAGCAGTGGAGGAGGAACAGGAGATCAGCCCCAGCATTTT.

The chain links TRBV11-2 to TRBJ2-6; no clear D. CDR1 and CDR2 from the germline V gene are SGHAT and FQNNGV. The CDR3 consists of 15 residues. Trimming cost V 4 bases and J 0 bases, with 7 bases left between them. In nucleotides, the CDR3 is TGTGCCAGCAGCTCAGTGGACTCTGGGGCCAACGTCCTGACTTTC. It specifies CASSSVDSGANVLTF.

This clone appeared once. The chain couples TRBV5-6 to TRBJ2-7, with 7 bases that match TRBD2. This CDR3 is 15 amino acids long. V lost 5 bases to trimming and J lost 3 bases; unmatched junction nucleotides: 11. Germline values: CDR1 SGHDT, CDR2 YYEEEE. CDR3 nucleotides: TGTGCCAGCAGTTCTACTAGCGAGGCAGGCTACGAGCAGTACTTC. Translated, it gives CASSSTSEAGYEQYF.

This chain uses TRBV7-8 with TRBJ2-6, with 10 bases identical to TRBD1. The CDR3 runs to 18 residues. Trimming took 6 bases from V and 2 from J; bases not matched to a gene: 10. The germline CDR1 and CDR2 sequences are SGHVS and FQNEAQ. The CDR3 loop reads CASRWTPGTGAGANVLTF. DNA for the CDR3: TGTGCCAGCAGATGGACGCCCGGGACAGGGGCTGGGGCCAACGTCCTGACTTTC. Full variable domain (rest looked up from reference TRBV7-8 and TRBJ2-6): GAGVSQSPRYKVAKRGQDVALRCDPISGHVSLFWYQQALGQGPEFLTYFQNEAQLDKSGLPSDRFFAERPEGSVSTLKIQRTQQEDSAVYLCASRWTPGTGAGANVLTFGAGSRLTVL.

The genes are TRBV2 and TRBJ2-2; 9 bases match TRBD1. Unmatched junction bases numbered 9, after V lost 7 bases and J lost 3 bases. CDR3 length equals 16 residues. Germline CDR1 is SNHLY and CDR2 is FYNNEI. CDR3 DNA: TGTGCCAGCACCTTCGGGGACAGGGCGTACACCGGGGAGCTGTTTTTT. It is translated as CASTFGDRAYTGELFF.

J is TRBJ1-1 and V is TRBV14; 8 positions match TRBD1. Per the germline V gene, CDR1 is SGHDN and CDR2 is FVKESK. The junction had 11 bases not matched to a gene; V was cut back by 0 bases and J by 11 bases. The CDR3 length is 15 residues. The CDR3 bases are TGTGCCAGCAGCCAAGAGTTTGGACAGGGATTTTACGCTTTCTTT. It yields the protein CASSQEFGQGFYAFF.

In regard to this clone: This specimen includes other DNA sequences encoding the same CDR3. The chain is built from TRBV28 and TRBJ1-5; D might be TRBD1 (5 bases). V was shortened by 2 bases and J by 6 bases, with 11 bases between the two germline ends. The CDR3 runs to 14 residues. In germline, CDR1 is MDHEN, CDR2 SYDVKM. The CDR3 DNA is TGTGCCAGCAGTTTACTTCCTGGGGGTCAGCCCCAGCATTTT. Amino acids: CASSLLPGGQPQHF. Drawing the rest from reference TRBV28 and TRBJ1-5, the complete variable domain is DVKVTQSSRYLVKRTGEKVFLECVQDMDHENMFWYRQDPGLGLRLIYFSYDVKMKEKGDIPEGYSVSREKKERFSLILESASTNQTSMYLCASSLLPGGQPQHFGDGTRLSIL.

The gene calls are TRBV11-3 and TRBJ2-3; 7 positions agree with TRBD2. CDR3 length: 14 amino acids. Germline values: CDR1 SGHNT, CDR2 YENEEA. V lost 5 bases to trimming and J lost 7 bases; unmatched junction nucleotides: 9. The CDR3 region has the DNA TGTGCCAGCAGCCTTGGGAGGGGTAATCATACGCAGTATTTT. It is translated as CASSLGRGNHTQYF.

The V gene is TRBV27, the J gene TRBJ1-2; TRBD1 aligns across 8 bases. The CDR3 runs to 14 residues. The germline gives CDR1 MNHEY, CDR2 SMNVEV (reference sequence). The V segment lost 0 bases and the J segment 12 bases; nucleotides outside the gene matches: 9. For the CDR3, the DNA is TGTGCCAGCAGTTTATCCCCAGGGGGCGCCGATCACACCTTC. It is translated as CASSLSPGGADHTF.